This T cell receptor (beta chain) was documented in a study of T cells in Graves' hyperthyroidism and ophthalmopathy. From RNA transcripts, TCR beta CDR3 regions were amplified. Researchers ran a first-round RT-PCR on the TCR CDR3 using the HTBI primer set. TCRdb re-derived calls from the multiplex PCR reads in MiXCR, one entry per CDR3 protein. The sample gives 490,000 or so distinct CDR3 sequences, approximately 23% of which show up once; around 54% is in the top ten. This CDR3 region has 18 residues. Germline CDR1 reads MGHRA; CDR2 reads YSYEKL. The V segment lost 3 bases and the J segment 1 base; nucleotides outside the gene matches: 12.

The V gene is TRBV4-1, the J gene TRBJ2-7; 10 positions match TRBD1. This receptor was identified in a woman in her 70s with Graves' ophthalmopathy. The specimen was blood. CDR3 nucleotide sequence: TGCGCCAGCAGCCAGCACTCTCTAGGACAGGGGGGGTCCTACGAGCAGTACTTC. It specifies CASSQHSLGQGGSYEQYF.